This is a list of T cell receptor beta chains from one sample in a study of siplizumab effects on memory and regulatory T cells. Here immunoSEQ multiplex PCR was the method, and the copy in TCRdb shows in-frame clones only, minus some. The sample has about 87,000 clones, 80% to 90% seen once; the top ten hold roughly 15%. Sequenced input: CD4+ T cells sorted from blood. The receptors were gathered from a human donor in good health. CDR3s include the opening cysteine and the closing phenylalanine or tryptophan. D genes are given only for firm matches. The size entry is marked missing in some rows and otherwise reads once, few, many or a size class.

once	TRBJ2-4	TRBV4-1	-	TGCGCCAGCAGCCAAGATCCAAATCCTGAAAACATTCAGTACTTC	CASSQDPNPENIQYF
-	TRBJ2-5	TRBV5-4	-	TGTGCCAGCAGCTTGGGCAGGGGTGAGACCCAGTACTTC	CASSLGRGETQYF
-	TRBJ2-1	TRBV5-6	TRBD1	TGTGCCAGCAGTTTTACCGGGACAGGGTTCTACAATGAGCAGTTCTTC	CASSFTGTGFYNEQFF
-	TRBJ1-1	TRBV5-1	-	TGCGCCAGCAGCCCGACAGTGGGAATGAACACTGAAGCTTTCTTT	CASSPTVGMNTEAFF
-	TRBJ1-1	TRBV29-1	TRBD1	TGCAGCGTTCTCGACAGGGGCATAATGAACACTGAAGCTTTCTTT	CSVLDRGIMNTEAFF
few	TRBJ2-2	TRBV5-1	TRBD2	TGCGCCAGCAGCAACCTACCGGGACTAGCGGGAGGGAGGAACACCGGGGAGCTGTTTTTT	CASSNLPGLAGGRNTGELFF
-	TRBJ2-7	TRBV5-1	TRBD1	TGCGCCAGCAGCTCGGGACAGGGTATCTCCTACGAGCAGTACTTC	CASSSGQGISYEQYF
medium-sized	TRBJ1-1	TRBV2	TRBD1	TGTGCCACCGGGGGACAGATGAACACTGAAGCTTTCTTT	CATGGQMNTEAFF
-	TRBJ1-5	TRBV6-5	-	TGTGCCAGCAGTGGCGGGGCCTATAGCAATCAGCCCCAGCATTTT	CASSGGAYSNQPQHF
-	TRBJ2-5	TRBV5-5	-	TGTGCCAGCAGCCGGCGACTAACGGAGACCCAGTACTTC	CASSRRLTETQYF
-	TRBJ2-5	TRBV7-9	TRBD2	TGTGCCAGCAGCACCGGGACTAGCGAACAAGAGACCCAGTACTTC	CASSTGTSEQETQYF
-	TRBJ2-1	TRBV6-6	-	TGTGCCAGCTCCTCCCGGAGCTCCTACAATGAGCAGTTCTTC	CASSSRSSYNEQFF
few	TRBJ2-3	TRBV9	-	TGTGCCAGCAGCGTAGTGGACCATCGGAGAGATACGCAGTATTTT	CASSVVDHRRDTQYF